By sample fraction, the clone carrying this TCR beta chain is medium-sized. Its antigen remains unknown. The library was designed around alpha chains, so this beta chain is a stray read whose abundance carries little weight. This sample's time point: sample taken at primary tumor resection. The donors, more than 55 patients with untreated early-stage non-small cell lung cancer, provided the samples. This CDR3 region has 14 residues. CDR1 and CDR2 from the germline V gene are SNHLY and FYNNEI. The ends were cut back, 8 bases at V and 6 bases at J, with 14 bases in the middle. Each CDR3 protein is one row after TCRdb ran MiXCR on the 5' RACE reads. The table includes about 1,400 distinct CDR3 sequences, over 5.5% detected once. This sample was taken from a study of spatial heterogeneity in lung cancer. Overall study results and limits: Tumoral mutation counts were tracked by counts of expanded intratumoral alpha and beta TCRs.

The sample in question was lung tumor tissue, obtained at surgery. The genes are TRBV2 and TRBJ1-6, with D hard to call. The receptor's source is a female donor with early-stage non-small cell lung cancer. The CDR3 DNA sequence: TGTGCCAGCGATGATGGGTTTGGTAATTCACCCCTCCACTTT. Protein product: CASDDGFGNSPLHF.